This T cell receptor beta chain stems from a study of T cells in Graves' hyperthyroidism and ophthalmopathy. Regarding the study as a whole: Ophthalmopathy was told apart from stable hyperthyroidism by a 13 V-J model.

Germline loops: CDR1 ENHRY, CDR2 SYGVKD. V lost 7 bases to trimming and J lost 3 bases, with 12 bases between them. This CDR3 is built from 13 residues. Regions amplified from RNA transcripts were the TCR beta CDR3 regions. A set of HTBI primers served as the primers for a first-round RT-PCR of the TCR CDR3. Via MiXCR, TCRdb re-called the multiplex PCR reads, giving one row per CDR3 protein. This table has hundreds of thousands of distinct CDR3 sequences, approximately 14% appearing once. As regards this clonotype: What it recognizes is unknown.

The chain is built from TRBV10-3 and TRBJ2-5, with D tentatively TRBD2 (5 bases). Sequencing used blood. The clonotype comes from a middle-aged woman with Graves' ophthalmopathy. This CDR3 is CAITSDSEETQYF. The CDR3 DNA sequence: TGTGCCATCACCTCGGATAGCGAAGAGACCCAGTACTTC.